The 6 T cell receptor beta chains below were found in one sample sequenced in a study of blood T cell repertoires in COVID-19. The assay was immunoSEQ multiplex PCR, and TCRdb's table has in-frame clones only and misses some. The table lists about 240,000 clones, 85% to 90% of them singletons. Sequencing was carried out using PBMCs or T cells enriched from blood (not recorded which). The receptor source for this set is a man aged 40-49 years who had recovered from COVID-19.

The rearrangement joins TRBV19 to TRBJ2-1; 10 nucleotides agree with TRBD2. V shed 0 bases, J shed 1 base, and the junction held 15 bases outside the gene matches. CDR1 is LNHDA, CDR2 SQIVND, per germline (reference sequence). The CDR3 loop spans 21 amino acids. CDR3 nucleotide sequence: TGTGCCAGTAGTATAGATCCTTGGCTAGCGGGAGTGAACACGTCCTACAATGAGCAGTTCTTC. Amino acids: CASSIDPWLAGVNTSYNEQFF.

This chain connects TRBV9 to TRBJ2-7; weak D call: TRBD2 (6 bases). Germline lookup yields CDR1 SGDLS and CDR2 YYNGEE. The CDR3 totals 13 residues. V was cut by 0 bases and J by 7 bases, with 11 bases left in between. The CDR3, as DNA: TGTGCCAGCAGCGTAGCCCGGGGGAATGAGCAGTACTTC. The encoded protein is CASSVARGNEQYF.

This clone is a singleton in its sample. The chain joins TRBV28 to TRBJ1-6; 9 nucleotides agree with TRBD1. CDR1 is MDHEN, CDR2 SYDVKM, per germline. There are 16 residues in the CDR3. V shed 5 bases and J 10 bases; nucleotides not matched to a gene: 12. CDR3 nucleotide sequence: TGTGCCAGCAGTCCACCCCGGGACAGGGTATCATCACCCCTCCACTTT. It is translated as CASSPPRDRVSSPLHF.

The chain has TRBV7-9 and TRBJ2-5, with 13 nucleotides matching TRBD2. CDR1 and CDR2 (germline): SEHNR, FQNEAQ (reference sequence). After removal of 1 base from V and 5 bases from J, the junction contained 4 bases not matched to a gene. The CDR3 loop spans 16 amino acids. Written as DNA, the CDR3 is TGTGCCAGCAGCTTAGTACTAGCGGGGGGGATGGAGACCCAGTACTTC. Amino acid sequence: CASSLVLAGGMETQYF.

The chain recombines TRBV5-1 with TRBJ2-3; weak D call: TRBD1 (6 bases). The CDR3 runs 16 residues. V was trimmed by 3 bases and J by 2 bases, leaving 16 bases between them. CDR1 is SGHRS and CDR2 is YFSETQ in the germline V gene. CDR3: CASSWGTRTITDTQYF. CDR3 nucleotide sequence: TGCGCCAGCAGCTGGGGGACAAGGACCATCACAGATACGCAGTATTTT.

This clone was recorded once. Compared with germline, one end of the junction differs, possibly owing to a read error. This chain uses TRBV10-1 with TRBJ1-2, with 7 positions matching TRBD1. Germline V gene lookup returns CDR1 WNHNN and CDR2 SYGVQD (reference sequence). The CDR3 has 16 amino acids. The CDR3 loop is CASSEGVRQGRYGLLF. Here the CDR3 DNA reads TGCGCCAGCAGTGAGGGAGTTCGACAGGGACGTTACGGTTTGCTCTTC.